This T cell receptor beta chain stems from a study of cytomegalovirus exposure and HLA in healthy donors (dated by TCRdb to about 2017). In terms of the full investigation: An earlier analysis of 550 to 700 of the donors reported about 290 Gb of sequence data and around 110 million unique TCR beta sequences from some 180 million T cells. Among 300 to 450 genotyped donors of the cohort, an average of about 240,000 unique TCR beta nucleotide sequences were sequenced per donor, roughly 20% of them non-productive. Because of strong linkage in the cohort, roughly five DR-DQ haplotypes were treated as single units for association and clustering. In addition to the first cohort of approximately 670 subjects, a separate validation cohort of 120 different subjects was used. In the later analysis, no new phenotypic data were used to find candidate immune exposures; instead, reliance was placed on TCR beta sequences and their occurrence across donors. High-throughput TCR immunosequencing, statistical association of individual TCRs with disease status, and machine learning were combined to predict cytomegalovirus infection status. Typing coverage differed by locus: A, B, C, DRB1 and DQB1 were typed in about 629-640 donors, DQA1 in approximately 520, DPA1 in some 610, and DPB1 in just under 490. Donor age, sex, ethnicity and CMV serostatus were compiled together with the repertoire data. Every repertoire in the discovery cohort had been generated on one and the same sequencing platform. Genome-wide SNP genotypes for about 60% of the roughly 700 donors were used in a later genetic analysis, which treated that subset as a discovery cohort. Using immunosequencing, the study profiled T cell repertoires from 550 to 750 subjects and related those repertoires to cytomegalovirus serostatus. In a later analysis, previously published TCR beta repertoires from 550 to 700 donors were re-analyzed and high-resolution HLA genotyping was added so that TCR occurrence patterns could be studied. An early release that covered about 600 HLA-typed donors contained approximately 300 gigabases of sequencing data and around 85 million unique TCR sequences. HLA typing covered class I and class II loci at four-digit resolution. An earlier analysis of roughly 600 of the donors used high-throughput TCR beta sequencing to judge whether each TCR beta V gene segment behaved as functional or pseudogenic. The study aimed to test whether signatures of past pathogen exposure could be identified by cataloging public T cell receptors. Among the roughly 400 genotyped donors, 81% belonged to the genetic ancestry cluster associated with self-reported Caucasian donors.

Library prep was done by the immunoSEQ multiplex PCR assay. The multiplex PCR relied on a mix of 60 forward primers for TCR Vbeta segments and 13 reverse primers for TCR Jbeta segments. The CDR3 region of rearranged TCR beta genes was amplified from genomic DNA with a multiplex PCR assay. The amplified TCR beta libraries were sequenced on the Illumina HiSeq System as 87-base-pair reads. In the authors' own workflow: A later analysis counted about 80 million unique TCR beta chains across the 640 or so repertoires, and roughly 11 million of these chains were shared by at least two donors. A nearest-neighbor algorithm error-corrected the raw reads and collapsed the reads into unique sequences, merging closely related sequences to remove PCR and sequencing errors. To assign V, D and J gene segments, CDR3 sequences were aligned to IMGT reference sequences. Each retained sequence needed at least a six-nucleotide match to both a V gene segment and a J gene segment. A rearrangement counted as productive if the CDR3 had no stop codons and remained in frame with V and J, and every other rearrangement counted as non-productive. CDR3 was defined according to IMGT convention as the region running from the second conserved V-encoded cysteine to the conserved J-encoded phenylalanine. The earlier analysis of a few hundred of the donors excluded any sequence lacking an unambiguous match to a single V gene segment. An earlier analysis of about 590 of the donors classified V segments as functional when productive rearrangements were above 56.7% and as segregating when the standard deviation between donors was above 5%. A statistical classification framework was built for diagnosing cytomegalovirus status from the catalog of TCR beta chain sequences. A later analysis assigned V and J genes by comparing TCR nucleotide sequences with IMGT/GENE-DB human TR gene sequences. Using the TCRdist pipeline, a later analysis assigned CDR3 sequences along with most-parsimonious VDJ recombination scenarios. In a later analysis, every TCR beta chain was defined by the combination of its CDR3 amino acid sequence and its V-gene family, and reads without a unique V-gene family were dropped. As a way to deal with suspected cross-contamination and a sequencing artifact, a later analysis dropped approximately 590 nucleotide sequences that were highly shared and had low generation probability. A later analysis calculated a clonal expansion index for each public chain from normalized within-repertoire ranks of inferred template counts. Generation probabilities in a later analysis came from a VDJ recombination model fitted to out-of-frame rearrangements, and those results were checked against IGoR. Hypergeometric tests were used in a later analysis to score TCR-TCR, TCR-HLA and TCR-CMV co-occurrence, with a repertoire-size bias correction applied to the TCR pairs. A later analysis estimated false discovery rates by permuting HLA or CMV assignments 20 times. In a later analysis, co-occurring TCRs were grouped with DBSCAN, and TCRdist sequence similarity was added when clustering was performed within HLA-allele-positive subsets. Repertoires with fewer than 30,000 or more than 120,000 public chains were left out of co-occurrence clustering, as were about 5 repertoires with anomalous nucleotide sharing. The table comes from immuneACCESS by way of TCRdb, which keeps in-frame sequences with V and J called. Part of the clones is missing from these tables; in studies checked, under half for an unresolved V gene and the rest for unknown reasons. Clonal size and the V and J genes are those of that table, whereas D and trimming came from the DNA. Across this sample there are 190,000 or so clones, with around 79% seen only once. The ten largest clones capture approximately 0.4% of the sample.

On the study overall, not on this receptor specifically: The classifier was reported to diagnose cytomegalovirus status with high specificity and sensitivity in both the original and validation cohorts. The study listed 164 TCR beta chains as associated with cytomegalovirus. Because HLA typing was unavailable for some donors at each locus, only the typed subset was used in association tests. According to a later analysis, most CMV-associated TCR beta chains appeared to be HLA-restricted, and the HLA associations seemed to be driven largely by CMV exposure. Linkage disequilibrium might explain the correlated functional status among segregating V segments, but an unknown experimental factor could not be excluded. The cohort was sequenced for TCR beta chains only, and without alpha or paired-chain data the features that could be detected were limited. Strong co-occurrence of HLA alleles, especially DR and DQ, made assigning TCR associations to individual alleles difficult. A later genetic analysis associated a missense DCLRE1C variant with V-gene and J-gene trimming of TCR beta chains, and an independent cohort replicated the association. An earlier analysis of some 560 of the donors showed that most TCR beta V segments appeared in productive rearrangements either about 90% or about 30% of the time, which broadly matched IMGT annotations. In a later analysis, several top co-occurrence clusters were reported to appear linked to parvovirus B19, influenza, CMV and Epstein-Barr virus. In vitro tests confirmed that a few of the cytomegalovirus-associated TCR beta chains recognize cytomegalovirus antigens. A further reported finding was that TCR beta sequences accurately predicted the HLA-A and HLA-B alleles for most subjects in the first cohort. For the cohort, immune exposure information was limited to CMV serostatus. While some public TCRs were present in many individuals, most TCR sequences turned up only very rarely across donors. Presence/absence analyses assumed roughly uniform sequencing depth across donors, an assumption that may not hold. In a later analysis, HLA-associated TCR beta chains were found to be more clonally expanded and to have lower generation probabilities than equally common non-associated chains. A cluster of highly shared sequence variants was judged likely to represent a technical artifact of the sequencing pipeline. In a later analysis, the rate of TCR association differed among HLA loci, with DRB1 alleles having the most associated TCRs and HLA-C alleles having the fewest. Because counts were too low, about 15 rarely observed V segments, including chromosome 9 orphons, were left out of the earlier analysis of some 640 of the donors. The 87-base-pair reads could not distinguish some IMGT-functional V segments, including TRBV6-2 and TRBV6-3, so those segments were excluded. In a later analysis, 16,951 TCR beta sequences were associated with specific HLA alleles at a false discovery rate of 0.05. According to the authors, the approach could potentially be generalized to other disease states and immunological phenotypes. Compared with the approximately 670-donor mean, donors in an Asian-associated ancestry cluster had fewer N-insertions in productive TCRs, according to a later genetic analysis.

CDR1 SNHLY and CDR2 FYNNEI are derived from the germline V gene. Germline trimming amounts to 4 bases on V and 15 bases on J, with 7 as the count of junction bases outside the gene matches. The CDR3 sequence holds 12 residues, the cysteine and phenylalanine included. CDR3 DNA only is kept here, 36 bases in frame from base 1. The cohort was made up of under 800 healthy bone marrow donors. All cohort members were sampled while nominally healthy, although unrecorded immune exposures were likely present. The donor tested CMV seropositive, placing the donor among the roughly 300 seropositive members of the cohort. Every donor gave a peripheral blood sample, and the peripheral blood mononuclear cells from that sample were used for TCR beta sequencing. Genomic DNA extraction from the blood cell samples was performed with the Qiagen DNeasy Blood Extraction Kit. In regard to this clone: Its antigen is unknown. Base qualities are not recorded, but no much larger clone differs from it by a single base.

The sequencing input was PBMCs. The sequence was collected from a male donor in good health and CMV-seropositive. This receptor chain uses TRBV2 and TRBJ2-1; a stretch of 9 junction bases matches TRBD1. The nucleotide sequence reads TGTGCCAGCAGTGGTCCTGGGACAGGGTTGTTCTTC. Its coded protein is CASSGPGTGLFF.